The rows below give T cell receptor beta chains drawn from one sample of a study of Ad26.COV2.S vaccination and SARS-CoV-2 variants. This table comes from immunoSEQ multiplex PCR, and its TCRdb copy is limited to in-frame clones, with some not included. The sample includes 200,000 to 300,000 clones, approximately 88% of them seen just once. Specimen: peripheral blood, collected in a trial of Ad26.COV2.S vaccine versus placebo. The receptor set was obtained from a person aged 18-60 years who received the Ad26.COV2.S COVID-19 vaccine or a placebo. Both conserved end residues are part of each CDR3. D genes are given only for firm matches. A clone size is listed for some rows: how often the clone was seen (once, few, many), or a class if it is expanded.

V: TRBV3-1/TRBV3-2
size: NA
D: TRBD1
J: TRBJ1-5
DNA: TGTGCCAGCAGCCGGGGGACAGGGCACAATCAGCCCCAGCATTTT
CDR3: CASSRGTGHNQPQHF

V: TRBV2
size: NA
D: NA
J: TRBJ1-5
DNA: TGTGCCAGCAGTGTAGTGGGCAGCAATCAGCCCCAGCATTTT
CDR3: CASSVVGSNQPQHF

V: TRBV27
size: NA
D: NA
J: TRBJ2-3
DNA: TGTGCCAGCAGCTGGCAGGGGTCAGATACGCAGTATTTT
CDR3: CASSWQGSDTQYF

V: TRBV6-5
size: NA
D: NA
J: TRBJ2-1
DNA: TGTGCCAGCAGCCCGACAGGTGTCTACAATGAGCAGTTCTTC
CDR3: CASSPTGVYNEQFF

V: TRBV28
size: NA
D: NA
J: TRBJ1-2
DNA: TGTGCCAGCAGTTTACCCCTCGAGGGGAGGGGCCGTGGCTACACCTTC
CDR3: CASSLPLEGRGRGYTF

V: TRBV6-5
size: NA
D: TRBD2
J: TRBJ2-2
DNA: TGTGCCAGCAGTTACCGGGAGGCGAACACCGGGGAGCTGTTTTTT
CDR3: CASSYREANTGELFF

V: TRBV7-2
size: NA
D: TRBD1
J: TRBJ2-7
DNA: TGTGCCAGCAGCTTAGGACAGGGGGCCGCCTACGAGCAGTACTTC
CDR3: CASSLGQGAAYEQYF

V: TRBV28
size: NA
D: NA
J: TRBJ2-1
DNA: TGTGCCAGCAGCCGAGGCCTAAAACTGGGTGAGCAGTTCTTC
CDR3: CASSRGLKLGEQFF

V: TRBV6-6
size: few
D: TRBD1
J: TRBJ1-4
DNA: TGTGCCAGCAGACGGACAGGGGAGGGCGAAAAACTGTTTTTT
CDR3: CASRRTGEGEKLFF

V: TRBV29-1
size: NA
D: NA
J: TRBJ1-1
DNA: TGCAGGGCAGGGTTCGGGGCCACTGAAGCTTTCTTT
CDR3: CRAGFGATEAFF

V: TRBV4-1
size: NA
D: NA
J: TRBJ1-4
DNA: TGCGCCAGCAGCCAACGGGGGGTGGCAACTAATGAAAAACTGTTTTTT
CDR3: CASSQRGVATNEKLFF

V: TRBV19
size: NA
D: NA
J: TRBJ2-7
DNA: TGTGCCAGTAGGGGGTCAGGCACCTACGAGCAGTACTTC
CDR3: CASRGSGTYEQYF

V: TRBV28
size: NA
D: NA
J: TRBJ2-5
DNA: TGTGCCAGCAGTCAAGGCGGGACCAACCGAGGGACCCAGTACTTC
CDR3: CASSQGGTNRGTQYF

V: TRBV4-3
size: NA
D: NA
J: TRBJ2-7
DNA: TGCGCCAGCAGCCGCAGCTGGGGACTCTTAGATCCCTACGAGCAGTACTTC
CDR3: CASSRSWGLLDPYEQYF

V: TRBV5-4
size: NA
D: NA
J: TRBJ2-7
DNA: TGTGCCAGCAGCTCTCCGCCAAGACTATACGAGCAGTACTTC
CDR3: CASSSPPRLYEQYF

V: TRBV2
size: NA
D: NA
J: TRBJ1-1
DNA: TGTGCCAGCAGCGCCATCGCTGAAGCTTTCTTT
CDR3: CASSAIAEAFF

V: TRBV19
size: NA
D: NA
J: TRBJ1-4
DNA: TGTGCCAGTAGTCCGGGACACGGTGAAAAACTGTTTTTT
CDR3: CASSPGHGEKLFF

V: TRBV27
size: once
D: NA
J: TRBJ1-5
DNA: TGTGCCAGCGCCTTCTTCGGTAATAGCAATCAGCCCCAGCATTTT
CDR3: CASAFFGNSNQPQHF

V: TRBV19
size: NA
D: TRBD1
J: TRBJ2-7
DNA: TGTGCCAGTAGTAGACAGGGTTCCTACGAGCAGTACTTC
CDR3: CASSRQGSYEQYF

V: TRBV15
size: NA
D: TRBD2
J: TRBJ2-3
DNA: TGTGCCACCAGCTCCAACCTAGCGGTGGCAGATACGCAGTATTTT
CDR3: CATSSNLAVADTQYF

V: TRBV27
size: few
D: TRBD1
J: TRBJ1-1
DNA: TGTGCCAGCAGACTACCCGGGACAGTCTCTGAAGCTTTCTTT
CDR3: CASRLPGTVSEAFF

V: TRBV5-6
size: NA
D: TRBD1
J: TRBJ2-1
DNA: TGTGCCAGCAGCTTGGCAGGGACAGCCTACAATGAGCAGTTCTTC
CDR3: CASSLAGTAYNEQFF

V: TRBV2
size: NA
D: TRBD2
J: TRBJ2-7
DNA: TGTGCCAGCAGCACTAGCGGGGTGCCCCACGAGCAGTACTTC
CDR3: CASSTSGVPHEQYF

V: TRBV6-2/TRBV6-3
size: NA
D: TRBD1
J: TRBJ1-5
DNA: TGTGCCAGCAGCACCTTACCCAGACAGGGAAGCAATCAGCCCCAGCATTTT
CDR3: CASSTLPRQGSNQPQHF

V: TRBV28
size: NA
D: NA
J: TRBJ1-1
DNA: TGTGCCAGCAGTTTTTATGTGGCCCGGAACACTGAAGCTTTCTTT
CDR3: CASSFYVARNTEAFF